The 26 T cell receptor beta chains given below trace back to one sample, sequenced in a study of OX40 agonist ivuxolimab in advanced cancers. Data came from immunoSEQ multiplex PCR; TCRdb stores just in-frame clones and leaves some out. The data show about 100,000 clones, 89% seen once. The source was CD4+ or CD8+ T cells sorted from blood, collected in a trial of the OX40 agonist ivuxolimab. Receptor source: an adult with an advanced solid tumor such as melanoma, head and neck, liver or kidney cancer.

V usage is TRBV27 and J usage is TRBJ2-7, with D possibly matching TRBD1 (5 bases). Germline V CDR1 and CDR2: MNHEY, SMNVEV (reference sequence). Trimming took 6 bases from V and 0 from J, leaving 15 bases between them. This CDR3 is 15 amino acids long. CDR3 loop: CASSNNRISSYEQYF. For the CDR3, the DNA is TGTGCCAGCAGCAATAACAGGATCAGCTCCTACGAGCAGTACTTC.

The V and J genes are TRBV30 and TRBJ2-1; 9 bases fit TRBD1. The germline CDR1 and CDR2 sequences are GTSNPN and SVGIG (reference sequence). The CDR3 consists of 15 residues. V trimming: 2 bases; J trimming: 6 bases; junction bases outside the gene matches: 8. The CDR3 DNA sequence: TGTGCCTGGAGTAGACCCGGGACAGGGACCAATGAGCAGTTCTTC. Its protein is CAWSRPGTGTNEQFF.

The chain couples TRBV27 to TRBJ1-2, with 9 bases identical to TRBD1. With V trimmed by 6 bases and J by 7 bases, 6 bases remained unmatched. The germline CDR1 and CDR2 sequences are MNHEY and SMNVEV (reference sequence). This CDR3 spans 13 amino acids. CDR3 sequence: CASSVNRGLGYTF. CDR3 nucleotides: TGTGCCAGCAGCGTCAACAGGGGGCTTGGCTACACCTTC.

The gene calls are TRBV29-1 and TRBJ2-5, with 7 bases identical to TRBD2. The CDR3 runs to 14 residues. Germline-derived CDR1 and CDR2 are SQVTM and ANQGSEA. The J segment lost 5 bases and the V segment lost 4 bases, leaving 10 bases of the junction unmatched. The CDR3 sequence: CSVVLAGVSETQYF. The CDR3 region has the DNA TGCAGCGTTGTCCTGGCGGGAGTGTCCGAGACCCAGTACTTC.

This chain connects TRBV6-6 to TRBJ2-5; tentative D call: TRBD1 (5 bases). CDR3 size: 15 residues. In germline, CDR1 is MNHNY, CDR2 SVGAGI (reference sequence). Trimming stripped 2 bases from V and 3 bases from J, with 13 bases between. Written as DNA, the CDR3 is TGTGCCAGCAGTTACCCTAGGGGTGTGGAAGAGACCCAGTACTTC. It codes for CASSYPRGVEETQYF.

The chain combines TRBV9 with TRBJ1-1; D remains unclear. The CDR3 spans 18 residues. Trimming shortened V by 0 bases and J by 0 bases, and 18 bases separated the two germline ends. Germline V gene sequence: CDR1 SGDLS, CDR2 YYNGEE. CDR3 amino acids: CASSVAPEGRGMNTEAFF. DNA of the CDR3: TGTGCCAGCAGCGTAGCCCCCGAAGGGAGAGGAATGAACACTGAAGCTTTCTTT.

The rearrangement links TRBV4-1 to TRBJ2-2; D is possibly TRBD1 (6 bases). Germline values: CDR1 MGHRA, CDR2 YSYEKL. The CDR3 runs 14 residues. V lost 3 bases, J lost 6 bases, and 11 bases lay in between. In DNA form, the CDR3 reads TGCGCCAGCAGCCACAGGGGCAACCCCGGGGAGCTGTTTTTT. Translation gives CASSHRGNPGELFF.

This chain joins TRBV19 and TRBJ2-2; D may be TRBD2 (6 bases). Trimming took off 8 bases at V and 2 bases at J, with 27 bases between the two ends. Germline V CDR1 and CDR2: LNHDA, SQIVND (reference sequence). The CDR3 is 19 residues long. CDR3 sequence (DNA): TGTGCCAGTCTTTTCGGGAGAACTTTCCGGGACGATAACACCGGGGAGCTGTTTTTT. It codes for CASLFGRTFRDDNTGELFF.

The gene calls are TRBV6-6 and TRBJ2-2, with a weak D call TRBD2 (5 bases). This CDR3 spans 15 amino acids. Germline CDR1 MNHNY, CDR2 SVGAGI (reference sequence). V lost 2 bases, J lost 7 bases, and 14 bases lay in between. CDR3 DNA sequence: TGTGCCAGCAGTTACCGGACCCCGGGGAACGGGGAGCTGTTTTTT. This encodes CASSYRTPGNGELFF.

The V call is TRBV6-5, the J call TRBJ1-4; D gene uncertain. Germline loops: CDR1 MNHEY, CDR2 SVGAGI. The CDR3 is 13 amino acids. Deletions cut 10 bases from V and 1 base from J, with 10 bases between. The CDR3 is CATQRGTNEKLFF. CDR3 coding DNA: TGTGCCACCCAACGGGGAACTAATGAAAAACTGTTTTTT.

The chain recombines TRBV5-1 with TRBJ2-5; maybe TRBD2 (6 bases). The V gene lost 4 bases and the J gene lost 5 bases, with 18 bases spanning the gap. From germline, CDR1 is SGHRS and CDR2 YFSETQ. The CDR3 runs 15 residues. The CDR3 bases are TGCGCCAGCAGCGTCAACGCTATCGGAGGGGAGACCCAGTACTTC. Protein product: CASSVNAIGGETQYF.

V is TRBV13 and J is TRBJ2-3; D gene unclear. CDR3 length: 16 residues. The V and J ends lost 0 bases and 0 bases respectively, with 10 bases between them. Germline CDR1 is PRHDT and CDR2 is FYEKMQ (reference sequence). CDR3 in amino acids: CASSLGALISTDTQYF. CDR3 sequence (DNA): TGTGCCAGCAGCTTAGGGGCCCTTATCAGCACAGATACGCAGTATTTT.

As DNA, the CDR3 is TGTGCCAGCAGCGGACAGGGCGGGAGCACTGAAGCTTTCTTT. Its translation is CASSGQGGSTEAFF. V is TRBV6-5 and J is TRBJ1-1; 8 bases are a match to TRBD1. The CDR3 contains 14 residues. Unmatched junction bases numbered 7, after V lost 6 bases and J lost 4 bases. The germline V gene encodes CDR1 MNHEY and CDR2 SVGAGI.

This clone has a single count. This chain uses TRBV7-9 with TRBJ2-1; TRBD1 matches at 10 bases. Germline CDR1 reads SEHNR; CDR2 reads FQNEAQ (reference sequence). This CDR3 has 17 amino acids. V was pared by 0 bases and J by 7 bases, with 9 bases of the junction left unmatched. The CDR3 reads CASSLAAGTGASNEQFF. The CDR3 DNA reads TGTGCCAGCAGCTTAGCGGCCGGGACAGGGGCAAGTAATGAGCAGTTCTTC.

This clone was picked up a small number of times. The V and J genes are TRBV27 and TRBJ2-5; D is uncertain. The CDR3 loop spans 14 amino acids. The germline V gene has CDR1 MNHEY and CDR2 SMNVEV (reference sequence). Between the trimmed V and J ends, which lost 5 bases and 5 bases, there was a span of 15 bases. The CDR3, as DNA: TGTGCCAGCAGTCCACCAGGTGTTAGGGAGACCCAGTACTTC. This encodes CASSPPGVRETQYF.

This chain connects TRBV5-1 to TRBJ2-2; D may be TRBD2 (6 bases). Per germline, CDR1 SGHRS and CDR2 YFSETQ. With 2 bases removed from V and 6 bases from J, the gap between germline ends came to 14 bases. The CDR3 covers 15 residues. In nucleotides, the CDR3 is TGCGCCAGCAGCTTCCCCGGGAGAACAGCCGGGGAGCTGTTTTTT. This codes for CASSFPGRTAGELFF.

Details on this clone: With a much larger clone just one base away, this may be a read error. CDR3 amino acids: CASSLGTYGYTF. CDR3 sequence (DNA): TGTGCCAGCAGCTTAGGGACATATGGCTACACCTTC. This rearrangement joins TRBV7-9 to TRBJ1-2; D possibly corresponds to TRBD1 (5 bases). The CDR3 is 12 amino acids. CDR1 and CDR2 from the germline V gene are SEHNR and FQNEAQ (reference sequence). V was cut by 1 base and J by 5 bases, with 5 bases left in between.

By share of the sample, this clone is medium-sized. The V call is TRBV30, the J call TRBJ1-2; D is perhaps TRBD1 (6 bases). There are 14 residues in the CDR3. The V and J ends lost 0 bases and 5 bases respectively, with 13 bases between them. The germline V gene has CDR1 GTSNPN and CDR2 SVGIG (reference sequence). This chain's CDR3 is CAWSVKSGAYGYTF. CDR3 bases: TGTGCCTGGAGTGTAAAATCAGGGGCTTATGGCTACACCTTC.

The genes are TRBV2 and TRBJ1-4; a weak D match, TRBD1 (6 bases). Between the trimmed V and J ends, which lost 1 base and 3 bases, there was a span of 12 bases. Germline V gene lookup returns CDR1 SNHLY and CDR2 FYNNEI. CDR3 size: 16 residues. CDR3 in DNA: TGTGCCAGCAGTGAAGTGAGAGCAGGGGCTAATGAAAAACTGTTTTTT. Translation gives CASSEVRAGANEKLFF.

The DNA for the CDR3 is TGTGCCAGCAGAGACACCTTTCACCCCTACGAGCAGTACTTC. Its translation: CASRDTFHPYEQYF. V gene TRBV27 combines with J gene TRBJ2-7; unclear D gene. The CDR3 has 14 amino acids. CDR1 and CDR2 (germline): MNHEY, SMNVEV (reference sequence). Trimming took off 6 bases at V and 2 bases at J, with 14 bases between the two ends.

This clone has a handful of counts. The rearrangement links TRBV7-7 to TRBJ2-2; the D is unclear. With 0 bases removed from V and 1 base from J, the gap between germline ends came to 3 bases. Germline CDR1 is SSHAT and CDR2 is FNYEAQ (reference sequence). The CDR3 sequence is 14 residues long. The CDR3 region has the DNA TGTGCCAGCAGCTTAGCGGGGAACACCGGGGAGCTGTTTTTT. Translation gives CASSLAGNTGELFF.

The CDR3 spells CASIRSTGGYNEQFF. The CDR3 region has the DNA TGTGCCAGCATCCGCTCAACAGGGGGCTACAATGAGCAGTTCTTC. V is TRBV6-5 and J is TRBJ2-1; 8 bases are a match to TRBD1. Germline trimming cut 7 bases from V and 3 bases from J; bases unmatched to any gene: 8. Per germline, CDR1 MNHEY and CDR2 SVGAGI. The CDR3 is 15 residues long.

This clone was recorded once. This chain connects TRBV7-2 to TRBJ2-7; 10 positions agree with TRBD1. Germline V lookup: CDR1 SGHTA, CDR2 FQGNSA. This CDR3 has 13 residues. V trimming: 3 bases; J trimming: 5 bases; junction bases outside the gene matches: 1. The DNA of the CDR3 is TGTGCCAGCAGCTTCGGGACAGGGGACGAGCAGTACTTC. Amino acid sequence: CASSFGTGDEQYF. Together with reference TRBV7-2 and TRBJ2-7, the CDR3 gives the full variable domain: GAGVSQSPSNKVTEKGKDVELRCDPISGHTALYWYRQSLGQGLEFLIYFQGNSAPDKSGLPSDRFSAERTGGSVSTLTIQRTQQEDSAVYLCASSFGTGDEQYFGPGTRLTVT.

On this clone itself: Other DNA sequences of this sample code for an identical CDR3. The DNA for the CDR3 is TGTGCCAGCAGCTGGGGAGGGGAAAAACTGTTTTTT. As protein: CASSWGGEKLFF. The rearrangement joins TRBV7-9 to TRBJ1-4; D remains ambiguous. The CDR3 has 12 residues. V dropped 4 bases and J dropped 8 bases, with 8 bases sitting between them. CDR1 and CDR2 (germline): SEHNR, FQNEAQ (reference sequence).

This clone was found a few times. This CDR3 is CASSFTGRQETQYF. In nucleotides, the CDR3 is TGTGCCAGCAGCTTTACAGGGAGACAAGAGACCCAGTACTTC. The V and J genes are TRBV5-6 and TRBJ2-5; D is perhaps TRBD1 (6 bases). Trimming shortened V by 2 bases and J by 2 bases, and 10 bases separated the two germline ends. This CDR3 region has 14 residues. CDR1 and CDR2 (germline): SGHDT, YYEEEE. Full variable domain (outside the CDR3, taken from reference TRBV5-6 and TRBJ2-5): DAGVTQSPTHLIKTRGQQVTLRCSPKSGHDTVSWYQQALGQGPQFIFQYYEEEERQRGNFPDRFSGHQFPNYSSELNVNALLLGDSALYLCASSFTGRQETQYFGPGTRLLVL.

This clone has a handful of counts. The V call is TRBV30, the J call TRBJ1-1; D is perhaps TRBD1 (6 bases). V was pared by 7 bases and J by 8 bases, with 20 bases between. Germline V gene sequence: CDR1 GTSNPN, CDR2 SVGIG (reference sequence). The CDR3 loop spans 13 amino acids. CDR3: CAYRDRLRGEAFF. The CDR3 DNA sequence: TGTGCCTATCGAGACAGGCTCCGAGGCGAAGCTTTCTTT.